This is a list of T cell receptor beta chains from one sample in a study of shared clonotypes between healthy human individuals. TCRdb's copy holds only in-frame clones and misses some; the assay was immunoSEQ multiplex PCR. The repertoire holds roughly 600,000 clones, with 95% to 98% as singletons. Sample: naive CD8+ T cells sorted from blood. The receptors shown here come from a man aged 25-40 years in good health. CDR3s include the opening cysteine and the closing phenylalanine or tryptophan. The order of the fields is J gene, D gene, V gene, CDR3 protein, CDR3 DNA. D genes are given only for firm matches.

J: TRBJ2-7
D: TRBD2
V: TRBV27
CDR3: CASSLDVAGTYEQYF
DNA: TGTGCCAGCAGTTTAGACGTAGCGGGAACTTACGAGCAGTACTTC

J: TRBJ1-3
D: -
V: TRBV29-1
CDR3: CSVVVVGNTIYF
DNA: TGCAGCGTTGTTGTGGTCGGAAACACCATATATTTT

J: TRBJ1-1
D: -
V: TRBV29-1
CDR3: CSVQGSNTEAFF
DNA: TGCAGCGTACAGGGTTCAAACACTGAAGCTTTCTTT

J: TRBJ1-1
D: -
V: TRBV12-5
CDR3: CASGLSRGAGTEAFF
DNA: TGTGCTAGTGGTTTGAGTCGGGGCGCGGGCACTGAAGCTTTCTTT

J: TRBJ2-7
D: -
V: TRBV2
CDR3: CASSEPPHRVNYEQYF
DNA: TGTGCCAGCAGTGAACCGCCCCACAGGGTCAACTACGAGCAGTACTTC

J: TRBJ1-1
D: TRBD1
V: TRBV5-1
CDR3: CASSLVPGTEFEAFF
DNA: TGCGCCAGCAGCTTGGTCCCCGGGACAGAGTTTGAAGCTTTCTTT

J: TRBJ2-1
D: -
V: TRBV18
CDR3: CASSPKTAASNEQFF
DNA: TGTGCCAGCTCACCAAAAACTGCTGCCAGCAATGAGCAGTTCTTC

J: TRBJ1-5
D: TRBD1
V: TRBV18
CDR3: CASSLMDRAYSNQPQHF
DNA: TGTGCCAGCTCACTGATGGACAGGGCATATAGCAATCAGCCCCAGCATTTT

J: TRBJ1-5
D: -
V: TRBV30
CDR3: CAWSVFGSEPQHF
DNA: TGTGCCTGGAGTGTATTTGGTTCTGAGCCCCAGCATTTT

J: TRBJ2-6
D: -
V: TRBV29-1
CDR3: CSVGISRAASSGANVLTF
DNA: TGCAGCGTCGGGATATCGAGGGCCGCCAGCTCTGGGGCCAACGTCCTGACTTTC

J: TRBJ2-7
D: TRBD1
V: TRBV29-1
CDR3: CSAWGTGQAYEQYF
DNA: TGCAGCGCCTGGGGGACAGGACAGGCCTACGAGCAGTACTTC

J: TRBJ2-2
D: -
V: TRBV14
CDR3: CASSQNIRGNTGELFF
DNA: TGTGCCAGCAGCCAGAACATACGAGGGAACACCGGGGAGCTGTTTTTT

J: TRBJ1-1
D: TRBD1
V: TRBV11-2
CDR3: CASSPRQGSTEAFF
DNA: TGTGCCAGCAGCCCGCGACAGGGGAGCACTGAAGCTTTCTTT

J: TRBJ2-4
D: -
V: TRBV11-3
CDR3: CASSTRVENIQYF
DNA: TGTGCCAGCAGCACCCGGGTGGAAAACATTCAGTACTTC

J: TRBJ2-5
D: -
V: TRBV27
CDR3: CASSLFRAHTQYF
DNA: TGTGCCAGCAGTTTATTCCGCGCTCATACCCAGTACTTC

J: TRBJ2-1
D: TRBD2
V: TRBV29-1
CDR3: CSVEDFLAGGSSSSYNEQFF
DNA: TGCAGCGTTGAAGACTTCCTAGCGGGAGGCTCCTCAAGCTCCTACAATGAGCAGTTCTTC

J: TRBJ2-1
D: -
V: TRBV7-9
CDR3: CASGTNGDEQFF
DNA: TGTGCCAGCGGGACCAACGGGGATGAGCAGTTCTTC

J: TRBJ2-7
D: TRBD1
V: TRBV7-9
CDR3: CASSDRAAYEQYF
DNA: TGTGCCAGCAGCGACAGGGCGGCCTACGAGCAGTACTTC

J: TRBJ1-2
D: -
V: TRBV7-6
CDR3: CASSLTIDSYGYTF
DNA: TGTGCCAGCAGCCTCACTATTGACAGCTATGGCTACACCTTC

J: TRBJ2-1
D: TRBD2
V: TRBV19
CDR3: CASSAGLAGVGSYNEQFF
DNA: TGTGCCAGTTCTGCCGGACTAGCGGGAGTAGGATCCTACAATGAGCAGTTCTTC

J: TRBJ1-3
D: -
V: TRBV5-5
CDR3: CASSLEGASGNTIYF
DNA: TGTGCCAGCAGCTTGGAAGGGGCCTCTGGAAACACCATATATTTT

J: TRBJ1-5
D: -
V: TRBV14
CDR3: CASSQDWGPQHF
DNA: TGTGCCAGCAGCCAAGATTGGGGCCCCCAGCATTTT

J: TRBJ1-2
D: -
V: TRBV2
CDR3: CASSPEGVPRYGYTF
DNA: TGTGCCAGCAGTCCGGAGGGGGTCCCCCGCTATGGCTACACCTTC

J: TRBJ2-1
D: -
V: TRBV19
CDR3: CASSIARQGNEQFF
DNA: TGTGCCAGTAGTATAGCGCGTCAAGGAAATGAGCAGTTCTTC

J: TRBJ1-1
D: -
V: TRBV28
CDR3: CASSQDSGWNTEAFF
DNA: TGTGCCAGCAGCCAAGATAGCGGGTGGAACACTGAAGCTTTCTTT

J: TRBJ2-5
D: -
V: TRBV27
CDR3: CASRAQGQRETQYF
DNA: TGTGCCAGCAGAGCTCAGGGGCAGCGAGAGACCCAGTACTTC

J: TRBJ2-7
D: TRBD1
V: TRBV29-1
CDR3: CSAGTDSYEQYF
DNA: TGCAGCGCGGGGACAGACTCCTACGAGCAGTACTTC

J: TRBJ1-1
D: -
V: TRBV2
CDR3: CASSELGTMLNTEAFF
DNA: TGTGCCAGCAGTGAATTGGGGACCATGTTAAACACTGAAGCTTTCTTT

J: TRBJ2-7
D: -
V: TRBV28
CDR3: CASSFGRVSRWAYEQYF
DNA: TGTGCCAGCAGTTTCGGCAGGGTATCGAGGTGGGCCTACGAGCAGTACTTC

J: TRBJ2-7
D: TRBD1
V: TRBV7-9
CDR3: CASSRGQGGYEQYF
DNA: TGTGCCAGCAGCCGGGGACAGGGAGGATACGAGCAGTACTTC

J: TRBJ2-7
D: -
V: TRBV27
CDR3: CASSPARHLPSYEQYF
DNA: TGTGCCAGCAGTCCAGCCCGACATCTCCCCTCCTACGAGCAGTACTTC

J: TRBJ2-7
D: -
V: TRBV27
CDR3: CASSLSYEGYYEQYF
DNA: TGTGCCAGCAGTTTATCGTACGAGGGTTACTACGAGCAGTACTTC

J: TRBJ2-3
D: -
V: TRBV5-4
CDR3: CASSLLGAESSDTQYF
DNA: TGTGCCAGCAGCTTGTTGGGGGCAGAGAGTTCAGATACGCAGTATTTT

J: TRBJ2-1
D: -
V: TRBV7-8
CDR3: CASSPLRWLAGHEQFF
DNA: TGTGCCAGCAGCCCCCTCCGATGGCTAGCCGGTCATGAGCAGTTCTTC

J: TRBJ2-1
D: TRBD2
V: TRBV27
CDR3: CASSFLGGRSNEQFF
DNA: TGTGCCAGCAGTTTTTTGGGAGGGCGGAGCAATGAGCAGTTCTTC

J: TRBJ2-3
D: TRBD2
V: TRBV30
CDR3: CAWSNAGLAGALPPDTQYF
DNA: TGTGCCTGGAGTAACGCAGGACTAGCGGGAGCCCTCCCCCCAGATACGCAGTATTTT

J: TRBJ2-5
D: -
V: TRBV7-9
CDR3: CASTPPTSRETQYF
DNA: TGTGCCAGCACCCCCCCCACGTCCAGAGAGACCCAGTACTTC